A single sample gave rise to the 16 T cell receptor beta chains below, sequenced in a study of T-cell memory formation after mild COVID-19. MiXCR, run by TCRdb on the 5' RACE reads, gives a single entry per CDR3 protein. The sample contains roughly 45,000 distinct CDR3 sequences, 27% of which appear only once. What was sequenced was PBMCs or a T cell subset sorted from them (not recorded which). Receptor source: a man between 18 and 29 years old who had mild COVID-19 (a few samples of this study predate the infection). Cell type and time point are not known.

This sequence joins TRBV4-3 and TRBJ1-4, with no clear D. Germline CDR1 and CDR2: LGHNA and YSLEER. The CDR3 is 16 amino acids. V lost 2 bases and J 3 bases, leaving 13 bases between the germline ends. CDR3 in amino acids: CASSQTKPRPNEKLFF. Here the CDR3 DNA reads TGCGCCAGCAGCCAAACTAAGCCCAGGCCTAATGAAAAACTGTTTTTT.

V is TRBV12-3 or TRBV12-4 and J is TRBJ2-7, with D maybe TRBD2 (5 bases). CDR3 length equals 14 residues. The V gene lost 6 bases and the J gene lost 2 bases, with 14 bases spanning the gap. CDR3 protein: CASSALASAYEQYF. The CDR3 DNA reads TGTGCCAGCAGCGCTCTAGCTTCCGCCTACGAGCAGTACTTC.

This clonotype was recorded once. J is TRBJ1-2 and V is TRBV24-1; the D is unclear. The CDR3 runs to 13 residues. V lost 1 base and J 0 bases, leaving 2 bases between the germline ends. The germline gives CDR1 KGHDR, CDR2 SFDVKD. The CDR3 DNA is TGTGCCACCAGTGATTTCCCTAACTATGGCTACACCTTC. Translating it yields CATSDFPNYGYTF.

In its sample, this clonotype was seen a few times. The chain employs TRBV29-1 and TRBJ2-7; D perhaps matches TRBD2 (6 bases). This CDR3 has 12 residues. With 4 bases removed from V and 1 base from J, the gap between germline ends came to 8 bases. CDR1 is SQVTM and CDR2 is ANQGSEA in the germline V gene. The CDR3 bases are TGCAGCGTTGTGGAGGGATCCTACGAGCAGTACTTC. Protein product: CSVVEGSYEQYF.

The chain joins TRBV5-6 to TRBJ1-5; TRBD1 aligns across 10 bases. CDR1 and CDR2 from the germline V gene are SGHDT and YYEEEE. CDR3 length equals 16 residues. V lost 4 bases to trimming and J lost 0 bases; unmatched junction nucleotides: 4. The CDR3 here is CASSVGTGDSNQPQHF. As DNA, the CDR3 is TGTGCCAGCAGCGTGGGGACAGGGGATAGCAATCAGCCCCAGCATTTT.

The CDR3 DNA reads TGTGCCAGCAGCTTGGCCGAGGTGCTTCTAACGTACCAAGAGACCCAGTACTTC. This codes for CASSLAEVLLTYQETQYF. This chain joins TRBV5-6 and TRBJ2-5; D is uncertain. Germline CDR1 is SGHDT and CDR2 is YYEEEE. Trimming removed 0 bases from V and 0 bases from J, with 18 bases in between. The length of the CDR3 is 18 residues.

This clonotype has just a few counts. The V call is TRBV12-3 or TRBV12-4, the J call TRBJ1-2, with a tentative D call TRBD1 (6 bases). Trimming stripped 7 bases from V and 4 bases from J, with 10 bases between. CDR3 length: 12 amino acids. The CDR3 DNA follows: TGTGCCAGCATCCAGGGGTCCTATGGCTACACCTTC. Amino acid sequence: CASIQGSYGYTF.

This chain joins TRBV6-6 and TRBJ1-4; D is perhaps TRBD1 (6 bases). Per the germline V gene, CDR1 is MNHNY and CDR2 is SVGAGI (reference sequence). There are 15 residues in the CDR3. The V and J ends lost 5 bases and 7 bases respectively, with 17 bases between them. CDR3 coding DNA: TGTGCCAGCAGTAGGATGGGGGCTGGACGTGAAAAACTGTTTTTT. This codes for CASSRMGAGREKLFF.

The CDR3 sequence is CASSLVGRGPNEKLFF. The CDR3 nucleotides read TGTGCCAGCAGCTTAGTAGGCAGGGGGCCTAATGAAAAACTGTTTTTT. This chain connects TRBV7-9 to TRBJ1-4, with 8 bases lining up with TRBD1. The CDR3 contains 16 residues. V was clipped by 1 base and J by 3 bases; unmatched bases: 4. CDR1 SEHNR and CDR2 FQNEAQ come from the germline V gene (reference sequence). Drawing the rest from reference TRBV7-9 and TRBJ1-4, the complete variable domain is DTGVSQNPRHKITKRGQNVTFRCDPISEHNRLYWYRQTLGQGPEFLTYFQNEAQLEKSRLLSDRFSAERPKGSFSTLEIQRTEQGDSAMYLCASSLVGRGPNEKLFFGSGTQLSVL.

This clonotype was detected only a few times. The chain employs TRBV21-1 and TRBJ2-7; the DNA was not compared with TRBD2, the D call given in the table. TRBV21-1 is termed a pseudogene. The CDR3 length is 16 residues. The CDR3, as DNA: TGTGCCAGCAGCAAGTCAGTCCAGCGGGGGGCGGGGGAGCAGTACTTC. It yields the protein CASSKSVQRGAGEQYF.

The rearrangement links TRBV20-1 to TRBJ2-5; D not certain. CDR1 is DFQATT, CDR2 SNEGSKA, per germline (reference sequence). V lost 2 bases and J lost 3, with 10 bases in between. This CDR3 comprises 13 residues. The CDR3 sequence is CSARPLRKETQYF. The DNA for the CDR3 is TGCAGTGCTAGACCCCTCAGGAAAGAGACCCAGTACTTC.

This clonotype was observed a single time. The chain uses TRBV2 and TRBJ1-1, with 7 bases fitting TRBD1. With V trimmed by 4 bases and J by 4 bases, 6 bases remained unmatched. The CDR3 is 14 residues long. Germline V gene lookup returns CDR1 SNHLY and CDR2 FYNNEI. CDR3 residues: CASSGRQGSTEAFF. CDR3 sequence (DNA): TGTGCCAGCAGTGGCAGACAGGGTAGCACTGAAGCTTTCTTT.

The chain employs TRBV4-1 and TRBJ2-2; tentative D call: TRBD1 (6 bases). CDR1 is MGHRA and CDR2 is YSYEKL in the germline V gene. CDR3 length: 15 residues. Trimming took off 2 bases at V and 6 bases at J, with 13 bases between the two ends. For the CDR3, the DNA is TGCGCCAGCAGCCAATCCCAGGGGAGCCCCGGGGAGCTGTTTTTT. Its protein is CASSQSQGSPGELFF.

This rearrangement joins TRBV7-8 to TRBJ2-3; TRBD2 aligns across 10 bases. CDR1 is SGHVS and CDR2 is FQNEAQ in the germline V gene. The CDR3 totals 16 residues. V shed 5 bases, J shed 4 bases, and the junction held 9 bases outside the gene matches. CDR3 sequence reads: CASSLLSGGRADTQYF. DNA for the CDR3: TGTGCCAGCAGCCTCCTTAGCGGGGGGAGGGCAGATACGCAGTATTTT. The full variable domain, in which reference TRBV7-8 and TRBJ2-3 provide the parts outside the CDR3, is GAGVSQSPRYKVAKRGQDVALRCDPISGHVSLFWYQQALGQGPEFLTYFQNEAQLDKSGLPSDRFFAERPEGSVSTLKIQRTQQEDSAVYLCASSLLSGGRADTQYFGPGTRLTVL.

J is TRBJ2-5 and V is TRBV19; D possibly corresponds to TRBD2 (6 bases). The CDR3 is 14 residues long. The V and J ends lost 7 bases and 5 bases respectively, with 17 bases between them. Germline V lookup: CDR1 LNHDA, CDR2 SQIVND (reference sequence). CDR3 region: CASTTEEGPETQYF. The CDR3 coding sequence is TGTGCCAGTACCACCGAGGAGGGGCCGGAGACCCAGTACTTC.

The genes are TRBV5-1 and TRBJ2-7; 7 bases are shared with TRBD1. V lost 4 bases and J lost 3; bases outside the gene matches: 13. CDR3 length: 16 amino acids. Germline V lookup: CDR1 SGHRS, CDR2 YFSETQ. The DNA of the CDR3 is TGCGCCAGCAGCCCCTACAGGGGATTGATCGGCTACGAGCAGTACTTC. Translating it yields CASSPYRGLIGYEQYF.